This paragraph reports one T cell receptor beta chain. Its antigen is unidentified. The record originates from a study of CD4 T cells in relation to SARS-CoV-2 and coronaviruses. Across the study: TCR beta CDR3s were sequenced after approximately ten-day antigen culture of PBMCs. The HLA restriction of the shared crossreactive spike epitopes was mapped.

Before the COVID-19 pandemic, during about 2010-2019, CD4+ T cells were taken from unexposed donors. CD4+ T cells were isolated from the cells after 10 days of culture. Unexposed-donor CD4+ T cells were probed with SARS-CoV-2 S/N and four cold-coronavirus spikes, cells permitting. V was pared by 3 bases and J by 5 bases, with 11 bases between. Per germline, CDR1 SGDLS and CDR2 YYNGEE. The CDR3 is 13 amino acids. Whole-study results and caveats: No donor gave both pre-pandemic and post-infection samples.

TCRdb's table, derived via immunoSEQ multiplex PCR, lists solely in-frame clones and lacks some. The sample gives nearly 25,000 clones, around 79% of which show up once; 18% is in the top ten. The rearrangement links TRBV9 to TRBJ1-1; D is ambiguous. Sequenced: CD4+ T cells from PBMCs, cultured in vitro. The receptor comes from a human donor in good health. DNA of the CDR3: TGTGCCAGCAGCGAGGGCCCGAGGACTGAAGCTTTCTTT. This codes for CASSEGPRTEAFF.